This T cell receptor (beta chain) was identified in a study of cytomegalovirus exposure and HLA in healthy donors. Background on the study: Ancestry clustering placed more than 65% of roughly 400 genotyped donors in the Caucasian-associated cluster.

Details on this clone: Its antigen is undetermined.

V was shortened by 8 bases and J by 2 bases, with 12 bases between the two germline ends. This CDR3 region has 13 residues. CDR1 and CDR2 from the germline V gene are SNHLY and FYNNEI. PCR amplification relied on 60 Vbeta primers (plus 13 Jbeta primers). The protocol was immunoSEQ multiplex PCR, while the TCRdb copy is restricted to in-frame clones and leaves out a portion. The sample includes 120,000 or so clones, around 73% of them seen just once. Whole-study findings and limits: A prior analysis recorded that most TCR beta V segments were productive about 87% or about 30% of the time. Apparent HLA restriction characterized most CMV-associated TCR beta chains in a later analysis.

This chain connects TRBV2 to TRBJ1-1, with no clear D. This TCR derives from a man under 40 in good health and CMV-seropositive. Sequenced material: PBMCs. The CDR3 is CASRVYSNTEAFF. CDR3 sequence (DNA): TGTGCCAGCCGAGTCTACAGCAACACTGAAGCTTTCTTT.